The present TCR beta chain was sequenced within a study of identical twins. Study-wide findings and caveats: Findings depended on cross-sectional statistics rather than tracking the same donors. Memory repertoires lacked the insertion deficit that abundant cord blood beta clonotypes showed.

cDNA carried unique molecular identifiers, and a universal primer site was added by template switching. TCRdb itself ran the 5' RACE reads through MiXCR, one entry per CDR3 protein. The repertoire holds 1.5 million to 2 million distinct CDR3 sequences, with roughly 35% as singletons. Details on this clonotype: Its specificity is unknown.

From germline, CDR1 is MNHNY and CDR2 SVGAGI (reference sequence). This CDR3 has 17 amino acids. V shed 0 bases, J shed 5 bases, and the junction held 8 bases outside the gene matches. The sequence came from a newborn girl in good health. The specimen was cord blood. The chain links TRBV6-6 to TRBJ2-5, with 11 positions matching TRBD1. CDR3 nucleotides: TGTGCCAGCAGTTACTCGGGTGGACAGGGGGCTGGGGAGACCCAGTACTTC. This codes for CASSYSGGQGAGETQYF.